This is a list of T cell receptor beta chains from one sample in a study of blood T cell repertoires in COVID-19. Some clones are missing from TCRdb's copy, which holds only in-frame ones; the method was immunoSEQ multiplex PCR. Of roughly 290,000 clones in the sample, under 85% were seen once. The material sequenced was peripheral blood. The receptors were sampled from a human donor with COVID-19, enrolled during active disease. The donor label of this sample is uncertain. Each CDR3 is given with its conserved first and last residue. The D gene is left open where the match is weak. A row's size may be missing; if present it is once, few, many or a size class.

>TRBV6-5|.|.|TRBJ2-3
TGTGCCAGCAGGGCCCCGAGCGGGTCGACAGATACGCAGTATTTT
CASRAPSGSTDTQYF
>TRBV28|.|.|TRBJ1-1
TGTGCCAGCAGTTTAGTAGCTCTTCGAAGGAAAAATCCCCACACTGAAGCTTTCTTT
CASSLVALRRKNPHTEAFF
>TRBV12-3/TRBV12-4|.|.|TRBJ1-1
TGTGCCAGCAGACAGGGTATGGGCACTGAAGCTTTCTTT
CASRQGMGTEAFF
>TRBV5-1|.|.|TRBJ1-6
TGCGCCAGCAGTCCGGACGGGGGTAATTCACCCCTCCACTTT
CASSPDGGNSPLHF
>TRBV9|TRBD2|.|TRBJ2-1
TGTGCCAGCAGCGTAGGCCTTTTTGTGCGGGAGGGGTCCTACAATGAGCAGTTCTTC
CASSVGLFVREGSYNEQFF
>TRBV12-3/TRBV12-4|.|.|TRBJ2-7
TGTGCCAGCAGACCTACAGGGAGCTACGAGCAGTACTTC
CASRPTGSYEQYF
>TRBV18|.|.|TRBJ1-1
TGTGCCAGCTCACCAATTGACAGCTTGGGGACTGAAGCTTTCTTT
CASSPIDSLGTEAFF
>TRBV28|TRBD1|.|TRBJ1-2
TGTGCCAGCAGTTTAGGGGGACAGGGGTTCTATGGCTACACCTTC
CASSLGGQGFYGYTF
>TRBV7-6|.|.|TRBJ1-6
TGTGCCAGCAGCCATACCCCGCCGGCACCCCTCCACTTT
CASSHTPPAPLHF
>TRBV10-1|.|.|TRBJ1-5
TGCGCCAGCAGTGAGACCCCGGCAGGGCAGCCCCAGCATTTT
CASSETPAGQPQHF
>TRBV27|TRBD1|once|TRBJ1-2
TGTGCCAGCAGTTTCCGGGACAGCCGCTATGGCTACACCTTC
CASSFRDSRYGYTF
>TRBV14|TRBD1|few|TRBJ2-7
TGTGCCAGCAGCCGTACCGGGACAGTAGCCTACGAGCAGTACTTC
CASSRTGTVAYEQYF
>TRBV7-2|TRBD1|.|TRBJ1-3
TGTGCCAGCAGCTCCACAGGGGTGGGAAACACCATATATTTT
CASSSTGVGNTIYF
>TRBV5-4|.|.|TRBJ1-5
TGTGCCAGCAGCCAGGGACTGAACTCCAATCAGCCCCAGCATTTT
CASSQGLNSNQPQHF
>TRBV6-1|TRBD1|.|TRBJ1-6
TGTGCCAGCAGTGAAGGGATGGGACAGGGAGATTCACCCCTCCACTTT
CASSEGMGQGDSPLHF
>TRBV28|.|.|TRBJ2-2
TGTGCCAGCAGTCCCCTACCTAGCGCCGGGGAGCTGTTTTTT
CASSPLPSAGELFF
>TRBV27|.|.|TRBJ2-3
TGTGCCAGCAGTTTTAACTTCGCCACGGGAACTCCCCAGTATTTT
CASSFNFATGTPQYF
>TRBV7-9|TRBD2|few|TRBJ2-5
TGTGCCAGCAGCTCCAGACTAGCGGGAGGGCGAAACCAAGAGACCCAGTACTTC
CASSSRLAGGRNQETQYF
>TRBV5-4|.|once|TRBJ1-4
TGTGCCAGCAGCTCCTGGGGAGGCGGCAAAAAACTGTTTTTT
CASSSWGGGKKLFF
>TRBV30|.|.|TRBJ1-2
TGTGCCTGGGACATAGGGGCGAATGGCTACACCTTC
CAWDIGANGYTF
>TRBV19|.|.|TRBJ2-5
TGTGCCAGTAGTACCCTGGGCTTCCAAGAGACCCAGTACTTC
CASSTLGFQETQYF
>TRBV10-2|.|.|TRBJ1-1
TGCGCCAGCAGTGGCCCAGGGAACACTGAAGCTTTCTTT
CASSGPGNTEAFF
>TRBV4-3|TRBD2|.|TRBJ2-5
TGCGCCAGCAGCCAAGATGGAGCGGGAGAGAGAGAGACCCAGTACTTC
CASSQDGAGERETQYF
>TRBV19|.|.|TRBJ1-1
TGTGCCAGTAGGCCCTGGGGAGGGAACACTGAAGCTTTCTTT
CASRPWGGNTEAFF
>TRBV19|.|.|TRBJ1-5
TGTGCCAGCCAATGGGAGGGCAATCAGCCCCAGCATTTT
CASQWEGNQPQHF
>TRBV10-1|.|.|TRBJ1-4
TGCGCCAGCAGCCCGGACGGAAGAGGGGAAAAACTGTTTTTT
CASSPDGRGEKLFF
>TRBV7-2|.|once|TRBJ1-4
TGTGCCAGCAGATCCGGGGCTAATGAAAAACTGTTTTTT
CASRSGANEKLFF
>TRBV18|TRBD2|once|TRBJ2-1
TGTGCCAGCTCACCCCGACTAGCGGGAGAAGACAATGAGCAGTTCTTC
CASSPRLAGEDNEQFF
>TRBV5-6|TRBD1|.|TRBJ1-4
TGTGCCAGCAGCTTACTAGACAGGGCACCTAATGAAAAACTGTTTTTT
CASSLLDRAPNEKLFF
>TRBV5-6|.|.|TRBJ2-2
TGTGCCAGCAGCTTTACCTACCCGATTAACACCGGGGAGCTGTTTTTT
CASSFTYPINTGELFF
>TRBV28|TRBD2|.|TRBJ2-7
TGTGCCAGCAACCCACTAGCGGGAGGATCCGAGCAGTACTTC
CASNPLAGGSEQYF
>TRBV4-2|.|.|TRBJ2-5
TGTGCCAGCAGCCAAGATCGGGGGTCAGAGACCCAGTACTTC
CASSQDRGSETQYF
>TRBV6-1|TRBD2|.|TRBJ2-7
TGTGCCAGCAGTTCCCCGGGACTAGCTGACGAGCAGTACTTC
CASSSPGLADEQYF
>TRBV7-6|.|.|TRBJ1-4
TGTGCCAGCAGCTTATGGGCATCACCAACTAATGAAAAACTGTTTTTT
CASSLWASPTNEKLFF
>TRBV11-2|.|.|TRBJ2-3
TGTGCCAGCAGCCTCTCGACAGATACGCAGTATTTT
CASSLSTDTQYF
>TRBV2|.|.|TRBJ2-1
TGTGCCAGCAGTGAAGTCGCCGGGGGGCACAATGAGCAGTTCTTC
CASSEVAGGHNEQFF
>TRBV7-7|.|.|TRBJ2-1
TGTGCTAGCAGCCCCGAGGTTACCCACAATGAGCAGTTCTTC
CASSPEVTHNEQFF
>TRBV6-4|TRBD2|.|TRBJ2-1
TGTGCCAGCAGTGAACTAGCGGGAGTCTACAATGAGCAGTTCTTC
CASSELAGVYNEQFF
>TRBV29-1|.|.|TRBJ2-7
TGCAGCGTGCGGACAGTGAGCTCCTACGAGCAGTACTTC
CSVRTVSSYEQYF
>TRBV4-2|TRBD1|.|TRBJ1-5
TGTGCCAGCAGCCAAGATCCTGGACAGGGGCCGCTTCGGCCCCAGCATTTT
CASSQDPGQGPLRPQHF
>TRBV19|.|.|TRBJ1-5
TGTGCCAGTGGGAGGCCGTATAGCAATCAGCCCCAGCATTTT
CASGRPYSNQPQHF
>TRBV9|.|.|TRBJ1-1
TGTGCCAGCAGCGTAGGTCCAGGCACTGAAGCTTTCTTT
CASSVGPGTEAFF
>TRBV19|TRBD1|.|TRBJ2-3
TGTGCCAGTAACGACAGGGGCACAGATACGCAGTATTTT
CASNDRGTDTQYF
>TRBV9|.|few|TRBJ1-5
TGTGCCAGCAGCGTAGGCTGGGTCGAGGAGCCCCAGCATTTT
CASSVGWVEEPQHF
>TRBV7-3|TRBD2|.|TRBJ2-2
TGTGCCAGCAGCTTAACTAGCGGGAGGGCAGTCGGGGAGCTGTTTTTT
CASSLTSGRAVGELFF
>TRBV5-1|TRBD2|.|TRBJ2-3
TGCGCCAGCAGCTTGGAGGGGCTAGCGGGAGTGGATACGCAGTATTTT
CASSLEGLAGVDTQYF
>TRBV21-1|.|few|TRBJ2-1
TGTGCCAGCAGCAAAGGGGAAACTAGCGCTCCAAGCTCCTACAATGAGCAGTTCTTC
CASSKGETSAPSSYNEQFF
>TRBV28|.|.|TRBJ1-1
TGTGCCAGCAGTTTTCGACTAATTGAAGCTTTCTTT
CASSFRLIEAFF
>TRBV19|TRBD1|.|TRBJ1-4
TGTGCCAGTAGTTCAATCAGACAGGGTCGAGATGAAAAACTGTTTTTT
CASSSIRQGRDEKLFF
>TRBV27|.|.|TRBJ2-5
TGTGCCAGCATGCCAGGGCGACTTCTTCTGGGGACCCAGTACTTC
CASMPGRLLLGTQYF
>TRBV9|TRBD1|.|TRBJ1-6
TGTGCCAGCAGCCCCCCAGGGGGTCATTCACCCCTCCACTTT
CASSPPGGHSPLHF
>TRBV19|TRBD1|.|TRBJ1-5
TGTGCCAGTAAGCTCGGTGCCGACAGGGGAAGGAGCAATCAGCCCCAGCATTTT
CASKLGADRGRSNQPQHF
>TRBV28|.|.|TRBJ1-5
TGTGCCAGCAGTTTAAATATCAGGGGAAGTGTGCATTTT
CASSLNIRGSVHF
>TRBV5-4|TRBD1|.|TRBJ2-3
TGTGCCAGCAGCTTGGTCGGGACAGGGGTTGTCACGCAGTATTTT
CASSLVGTGVVTQYF
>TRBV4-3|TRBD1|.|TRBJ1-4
TGCGCCAGCAGCCAAGGGGGGACAGCAACTAATGAAAAACTGTTTTTT
CASSQGGTATNEKLFF
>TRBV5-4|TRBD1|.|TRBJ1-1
TGTGCCAGCAGCTTGGCCGGGACAGGAGGCGGGAGTGAAGCTTTCTTT
CASSLAGTGGGSEAFF
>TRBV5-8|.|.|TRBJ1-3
TGTGCCAGCAGCCCACAGGGTCCCTCTGGAAACACCATATATTTT
CASSPQGPSGNTIYF